This note documents a single TCR beta chain sequence. CDR1 ENHRY and CDR2 SYGVKD come from the germline V gene. V gave up 10 bases and J gave up 0 bases, with 18 bases separating them. The CDR3 spans 15 residues. The sample originates from a study of Graves' ophthalmopathy and Graves' hyperthyroidism. Amplified material comprised TCR beta CDR3 regions derived from RNA transcripts. The first round was an RT-PCR with HTBI primers, and the second round was a multiplex PCR. TCRdb fed the multiplex PCR reads into MiXCR, producing one record per CDR3 protein. The sample includes 740,000 or so distinct CDR3 sequences, about 44% of them seen just once. The PBMCs used were ones drawn from about 9.2 ml of fresh peripheral blood.

The sequenced sample was peripheral blood. The source is an adult man with Graves' ophthalmopathy. The chain recombines TRBV10-3 with TRBJ1-2, with a weak D call TRBD1 (5 bases). The CDR3 DNA reads as TGTGCCAGTATTAATGGGACCGAGACTAACTATGGCTACACCTTC. This encodes CASINGTETNYGYTF.